The T cell receptor (beta chain) under discussion was sequenced for a study of response to subunit inactivated influenza vaccine. The CDR3 runs to 15 residues. Trimming left V 0 bases short and J 0 bases short, with 11 bases between. CDR1 is DFQATT, CDR2 SNEGSKA, per germline (reference sequence). Study-level results: Researchers suggested that each seasonal influenza vaccination recruits few new T cells.

A single record per CDR3 protein comes from TCRdb applying MiXCR to the RT-PCR reads. The table records a few hundred thousand distinct CDR3 sequences, around 20% of them present only once. This clonotype has ten or more counts. Its target is not known. The rearrangement links TRBV20-1 to TRBJ1-1; D uncertain. The source of this sequence is a man between 50 and 75 years old who received an inactivated influenza vaccine. Sequencing used PBMCs from blood, obtained less than 22 months after vaccination. The CDR3 spells CSAREGTVMNTEAFF. The CDR3 DNA reads as TGCAGTGCTAGAGAGGGAACAGTCATGAACACTGAAGCTTTCTTT.